This TCR beta chain was captured by sequencing in a study of Tregs in tolerant kidney transplant recipients. Assay used: immunoSEQ multiplex PCR; TCRdb lists only in-frame clones, some missing. The sample yields 100,000 to 130,000 clones, nearly 90% seen once. Germline assignment: CDR1 LNHDA and CDR2 SQIVND (reference sequence). This CDR3 spans 14 amino acids. V gave up 2 bases and J gave up 2 bases, with 7 bases separating them. Unstimulated Tregs (CD4+CD25+CD127-) and CD4+CD25- non-Tregs were sorted from PBMCs. This TCR derives from a human donor who received a combined kidney and bone marrow transplant. The sequenced sample was CD4+ T cells from blood, obtained before the transplant. The rearrangement joins TRBV19 to TRBJ1-3; no reliable D call. In DNA form, the CDR3 reads TGTGCCAGTAGTATACGGGTGCCTGGAAACACCATATATTTT. Translated: CASSIRVPGNTIYF.